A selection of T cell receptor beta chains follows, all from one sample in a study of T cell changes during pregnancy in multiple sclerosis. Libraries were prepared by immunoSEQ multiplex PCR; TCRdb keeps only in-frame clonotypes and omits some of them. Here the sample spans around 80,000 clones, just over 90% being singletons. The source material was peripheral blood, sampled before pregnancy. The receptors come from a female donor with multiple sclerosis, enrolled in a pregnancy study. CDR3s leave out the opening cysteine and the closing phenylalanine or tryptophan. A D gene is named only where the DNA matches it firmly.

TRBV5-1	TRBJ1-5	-	ASRLDSRWDQPQH
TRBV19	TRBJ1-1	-	ASSIRGWTEAF
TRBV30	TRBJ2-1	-	AWRGYVMLGGLPYNEQF
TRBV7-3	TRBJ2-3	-	ASSLSVASDTQY
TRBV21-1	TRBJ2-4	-	ASSLTPGTSGALAKNIQY
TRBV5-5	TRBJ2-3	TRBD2	ASSLGAGSSSTDTQY
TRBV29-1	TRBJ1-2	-	SVNQGMGYGYT
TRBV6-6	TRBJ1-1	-	ASSYSDSEAF
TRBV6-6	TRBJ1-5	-	ASSYSNTRDRQPQH
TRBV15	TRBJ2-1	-	ATSDGQFDNEQF
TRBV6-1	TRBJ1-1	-	ASSALQGRAF
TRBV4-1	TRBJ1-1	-	ASSQDRANTEAF
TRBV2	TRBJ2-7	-	ASSEGPYEQY
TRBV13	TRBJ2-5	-	ASSLGRGHLAGTQY
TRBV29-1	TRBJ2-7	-	SVESRAYEQY
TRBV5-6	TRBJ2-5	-	ASSFQTLRAETQY
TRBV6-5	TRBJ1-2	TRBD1	ASRRDREANYGYT
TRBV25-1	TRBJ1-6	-	ASSPPRGFNSPLH
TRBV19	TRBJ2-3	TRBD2	ASSLGLAGGRSDTQY
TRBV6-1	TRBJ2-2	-	ASSDSGDTGELF
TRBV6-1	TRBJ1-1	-	ASSTPWAGRTEAF
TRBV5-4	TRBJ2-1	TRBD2	ASTRRSGGANNEQF